This T cell receptor beta chain was captured in a study of T cell changes during pregnancy in multiple sclerosis. The ends lost 4 bases at V and 4 bases at J; junction bases unmatched: 12. The CDR3 length is 18 residues. Germline-derived CDR1 and CDR2 are MGHRA and YSYEKL. This table comes from immunoSEQ multiplex PCR, and its TCRdb copy is limited to in-frame clones, with some not included. This sample has about 84,000 clones, with 90% to 95% found just once. The origin of this receptor is a female donor in good health, enrolled as a control in a pregnancy study. V gene TRBV4-1 combines with J gene TRBJ2-1, with 11 bases matching TRBD2. Material: peripheral blood, obtained in the second trimester of pregnancy. The CDR3 loop reads CASSLTSGTSGVYNEQFF. The CDR3 DNA reads as TGCGCCAGCAGCCTAACCTCCGGGACTAGCGGAGTATACAATGAGCAGTTCTTC.